This record looks at one T cell receptor (beta chain) sequence and its context. This entry belongs to a study of blood T cell repertoires in COVID-19. TCRdb keeps only in-frame clones here, not all; method: immunoSEQ multiplex PCR. The top ten hold 3.1% of the sample, which has fewer than 300,000 clones, around 82% seen once. V lost 5 bases, J lost 4 bases, and 11 bases lay in between. The length of the CDR3 is 12 residues. CDR1 is SQVTM and CDR2 is ANQGSEA in the germline V gene. This TCR was recovered from a woman under 30 with acute or convalescent COVID-19. Sequencing input: peripheral blood. The chain has TRBV29-1 and TRBJ2-5; weak D call: TRBD1 (5 bases). The CDR3 here is CSVLVTGETQYF. CDR3 bases: TGCAGCGTTTTAGTAACAGGAGAGACCCAGTACTTC. Based on the CDR3 plus reference TRBV29-1 and TRBJ2-5, the full variable domain is SAVISQKPSRDICQRGTSLTIQCQVDSQVTMMFWYRQQPGQSLTLIATANQGSEATYESGFVIDKFPISRPNLTFSTLTVSNMSPEDSSIYLCSVLVTGETQYFGPGTRLLVL.